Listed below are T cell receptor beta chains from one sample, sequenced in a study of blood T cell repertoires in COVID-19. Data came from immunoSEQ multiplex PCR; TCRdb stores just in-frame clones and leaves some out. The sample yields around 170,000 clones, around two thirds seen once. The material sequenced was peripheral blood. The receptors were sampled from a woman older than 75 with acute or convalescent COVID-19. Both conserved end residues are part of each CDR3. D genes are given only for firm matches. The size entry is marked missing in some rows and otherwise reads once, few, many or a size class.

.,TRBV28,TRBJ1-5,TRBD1,TGTGCCAGCAGTTCAGTCCCGGGACAGGGGGGAAATCAGCCCCAGCATTTT,CASSSVPGQGGNQPQHF
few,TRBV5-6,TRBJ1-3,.,TGTGCCAGCAGCTTGGTTACGGCTGGAAACACCATATATTTT,CASSLVTAGNTIYF
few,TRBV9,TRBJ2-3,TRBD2,TGTGCCAGCCGGTCCCAGCGGGGTGTGCAGTATTTT,CASRSQRGVQYF
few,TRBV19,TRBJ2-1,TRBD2,TGTGCCAGTAGTGCCCGGCGGGACGCGGGGGAGGAGCAGTTCTTC,CASSARRDAGEEQFF
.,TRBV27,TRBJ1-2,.,TGTGCCAGTACGCGTTCCCCCTTCTATGGCTACACCTTC,CASTRSPFYGYTF
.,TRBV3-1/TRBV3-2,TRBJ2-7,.,TGTGCCAGCAGCCAATTTGCTAACGAGCAGTACTTC,CASSQFANEQYF
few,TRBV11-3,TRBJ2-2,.,TGTGCCAGCAGCTCCTCTGCAACAGGCCTGAACACCGGGGAGCTGTTTTTT,CASSSSATGLNTGELFF
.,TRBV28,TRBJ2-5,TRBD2,TGTGCCAGCGGAGGGGACTACTCAACTAGGTTGACCCAGTACTTC,CASGGDYSTRLTQYF
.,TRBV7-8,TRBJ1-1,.,TGTGCCAGCAGCAAAGAACAGGGTAAAGCTTTCTTT,CASSKEQGKAFF
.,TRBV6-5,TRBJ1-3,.,TGTGCCAGCAGGGCCTCGTCGGGAAACACCATATATTTT,CASRASSGNTIYF
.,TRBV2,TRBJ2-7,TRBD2,TGTGCCAGCAGTGAATTACTAGCGGGCTACGAGCAGTACTTC,CASSELLAGYEQYF
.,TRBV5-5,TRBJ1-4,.,TGTGCCAGCAGCCTGTTGAGGGTTGAAAAACTGTTTTTT,CASSLLRVEKLFF
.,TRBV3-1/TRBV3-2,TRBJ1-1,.,TGTGCCAGCAGCGAAACAGTCGATACTGAAGCTTTCTTT,CASSETVDTEAFF
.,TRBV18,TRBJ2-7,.,TGTGCCAGCTCACCTACGGAAGGGAGCTCCTACGAGCAGTACTTC,CASSPTEGSSYEQYF
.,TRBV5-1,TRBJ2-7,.,TGCGCCAGCAGCTTGGATGGGAGCGCCTACGAGCAGTACTTC,CASSLDGSAYEQYF
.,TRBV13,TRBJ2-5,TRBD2,TGTGCCAGCAGCTTATGGGTCGGACTAGCGGAAGAGACCCAGTACTTC,CASSLWVGLAEETQYF
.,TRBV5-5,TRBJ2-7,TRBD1,TGTGCCAGCAGCTTGGCACCCGGGACAGGGGTTGGGGAGCAGTACTTC,CASSLAPGTGVGEQYF
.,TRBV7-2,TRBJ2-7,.,TGTGCCAGCAGCTTATCTGGGGCCCGGACAGCACCTTACGAGCAGTACTTC,CASSLSGARTAPYEQYF
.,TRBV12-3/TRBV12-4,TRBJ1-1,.,TGTGCCAGCAGTTTTTCGAGAGACACTGAAGCTTTCTTT,CASSFSRDTEAFF
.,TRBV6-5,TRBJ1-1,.,TGTGCCAGCAGCCCGGGGGTCGGTGTGAACACTGAAGCTTTCTTT,CASSPGVGVNTEAFF
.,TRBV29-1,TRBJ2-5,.,TGCAGCGTTGAGCAGCGGAGTCCCTCGGCGACCCAGTACTTC,CSVEQRSPSATQYF
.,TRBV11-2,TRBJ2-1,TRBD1,TGTGCCAGCAGCTTAAACCCGGGACAGATAAGCTTTGGGAATGAGCAGTTCTTC,CASSLNPGQISFGNEQFF
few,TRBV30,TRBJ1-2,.,TGTGCCTGGAACGCAGGGGCAAACTATGGCTACACCTTC,CAWNAGANYGYTF
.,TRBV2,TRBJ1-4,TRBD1,TGTGCCAGCAGTCTAGACAGGGGAGCTAATGAAAAACTGTTTTTT,CASSLDRGANEKLFF
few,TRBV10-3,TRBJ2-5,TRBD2,TGTGCCATCAGTGTGGGGCTAGCGGGAGTAGAGACCCAGTACTTC,CAISVGLAGVETQYF
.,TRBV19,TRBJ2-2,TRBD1,TGTGCCAGTAGAGACCCAGGGGGCTTGGGCGGGGAGCTGTTTTTT,CASRDPGGLGGELFF
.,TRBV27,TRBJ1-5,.,TGTGCCAGCAGGTGGAGAGCAGGGAACGATCAGCCCCAGCATTTT,CASRWRAGNDQPQHF
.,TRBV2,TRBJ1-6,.,TGTGCCAGCAGTGAAGCGGGGGCGGATCTCAATTCACCCCTCCACTTT,CASSEAGADLNSPLHF
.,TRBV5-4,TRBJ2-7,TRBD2,TGTGCCAGCAGCTTGGGGCTAGCGGGAGCCTTTTCCTACGAGCAGTACTTC,CASSLGLAGAFSYEQYF
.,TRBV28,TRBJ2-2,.,TGTGCCACCTCCGGGACACCGAACACCGGGGAGCTGTTTTTT,CATSGTPNTGELFF
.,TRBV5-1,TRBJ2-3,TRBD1,TGCGCCAGCAGCTCACAGGGGGCGGGAGATACGCAGTATTTT,CASSSQGAGDTQYF
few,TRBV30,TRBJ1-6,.,TGTGCCTGGGATAGGGCCGCGGGTTCACCCCTCCACTTT,CAWDRAAGSPLHF
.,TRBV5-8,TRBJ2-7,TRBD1,TGTGCCAGCAGCCGAGGGACAGCTAACGAATACGAGCAGTACTTC,CASSRGTANEYEQYF
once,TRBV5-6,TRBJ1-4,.,TGTGCCAGCAGCTTGAGCGGGGGGAGTAATGAAAAACTGTTTTTT,CASSLSGGSNEKLFF
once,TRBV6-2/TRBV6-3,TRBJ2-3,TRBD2,TGTGCCAGCAGTTCCCTGGAGCGGGGCAGCACAGATACGCAGTATTTT,CASSSLERGSTDTQYF
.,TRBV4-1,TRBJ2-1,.,TGCGCCAGCAGCCCGGTGGGAGAGTACAATGAGCAGTTCTTC,CASSPVGEYNEQFF
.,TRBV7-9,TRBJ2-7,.,TGTGCCAGCAGCTTATTCGTACTAGTCCACGAGCAGTACTTC,CASSLFVLVHEQYF
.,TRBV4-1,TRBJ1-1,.,TGCGCCAGCAGCCAGGGGGAGGGTGGCCTTGATGCTTTCTTT,CASSQGEGGLDAFF
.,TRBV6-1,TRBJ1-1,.,TGTGCCAGCAGTGAAGACAGGAACACTGAAGCTTTCTTT,CASSEDRNTEAFF
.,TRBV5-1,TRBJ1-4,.,TGCGCCAGCAGCTTGGAAGCAACGGACTTTAATGAAAAACTGTTTTTT,CASSLEATDFNEKLFF
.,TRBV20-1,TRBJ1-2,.,TGCAGCGGGAAGGGAGGCTATGGCTACACCTTC,CSGKGGYGYTF
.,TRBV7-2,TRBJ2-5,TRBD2,TGTGCCAGCAGCCGGTTCGGGGGGGGAGAGACCCAGTACTTC,CASSRFGGGETQYF
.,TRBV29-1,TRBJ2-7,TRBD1,TGCAGCGTCAGACAGGGGTCCTCCTACGAGCAGTACTTC,CSVRQGSSYEQYF
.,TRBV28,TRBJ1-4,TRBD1,TGTGCCAGCAGTTTAGGCAGGGGGCGTCGGGGTGAAAAACTGTTTTTT,CASSLGRGRRGEKLFF
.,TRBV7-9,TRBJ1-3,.,TGTGCCAGCCGGCCCAAATACAGGGAGGGAAACACCATATATTTT,CASRPKYREGNTIYF
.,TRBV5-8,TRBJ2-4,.,TGTGCCAGCAGCATCCGGGACTCCCTTGGCAAAAACATTCAGTACTTC,CASSIRDSLGKNIQYF
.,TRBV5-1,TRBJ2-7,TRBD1,TGCGCCAGCAGCTCAACAGGGGTGACCTACGAGCAGTACTTC,CASSSTGVTYEQYF
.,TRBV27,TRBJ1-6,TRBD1,TGTGCCAGCAGTGCAATTGACAGGGGAAATTCACCCCTCCACTTT,CASSAIDRGNSPLHF
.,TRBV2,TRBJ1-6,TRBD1,TGTGCCAGCAGAGTGGACAGGGGAATGAATTCACCCCTCCACTTT,CASRVDRGMNSPLHF
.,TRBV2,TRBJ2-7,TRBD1,TGTGCCAGCAGGGGGACAGGGGTGGACGAGCAGTACTTC,CASRGTGVDEQYF
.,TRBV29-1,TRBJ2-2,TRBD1,TGCAGCGTCGGGACAGCGAACACCGGGGAGCTGTTTTTT,CSVGTANTGELFF
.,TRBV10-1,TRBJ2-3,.,TGCGCCACCGGTGGCGTGGGGGCTGATACGCAGTATTTT,CATGGVGADTQYF
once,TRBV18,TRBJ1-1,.,TGTGCCAGCTCACCACGAGGGGGGGACACTGAAGCTTTCTTT,CASSPRGGDTEAFF
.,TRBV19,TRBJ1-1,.,TGTGCTACCGCGTCCGGGACAAGGGGCACTGAAGCTTTCTTT,CATASGTRGTEAFF
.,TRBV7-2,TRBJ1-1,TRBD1,TGTGCCAGCAGCTACGACAGGGGGAACACTGAAGCTTTCTTT,CASSYDRGNTEAFF
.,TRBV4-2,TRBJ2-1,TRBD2,TGTGCCAGCAGCCAGGGACTAGCGGGAGAGTATGAGCAGTTCTTC,CASSQGLAGEYEQFF
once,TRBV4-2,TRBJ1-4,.,TGTGCCAGCAGCCAAGATGGGGGCAGAATTGATGAAAAACTGTTTTTT,CASSQDGGRIDEKLFF
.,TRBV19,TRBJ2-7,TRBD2,TGTGCCAGTAGTCCTATAGCGGGACGGACCTCCTACGAGCAGTACTTC,CASSPIAGRTSYEQYF